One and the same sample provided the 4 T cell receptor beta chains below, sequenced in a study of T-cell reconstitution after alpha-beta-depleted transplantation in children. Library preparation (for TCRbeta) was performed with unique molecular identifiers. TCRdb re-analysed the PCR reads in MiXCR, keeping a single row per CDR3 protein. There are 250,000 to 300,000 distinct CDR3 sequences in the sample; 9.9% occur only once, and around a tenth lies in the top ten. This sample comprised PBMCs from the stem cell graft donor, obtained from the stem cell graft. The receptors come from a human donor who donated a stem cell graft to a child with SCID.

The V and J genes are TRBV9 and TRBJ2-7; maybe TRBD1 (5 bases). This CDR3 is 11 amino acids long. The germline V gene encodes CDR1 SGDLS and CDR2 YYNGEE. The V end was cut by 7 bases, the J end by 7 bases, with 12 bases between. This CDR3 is CASGSGREQYF. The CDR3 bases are TGTGCCAGCGGTTCAGGGCGGGAGCAGTACTTC. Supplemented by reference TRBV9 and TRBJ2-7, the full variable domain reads DSGVTQTPKHLITATGQRVTLRCSPRSGDLSVYWYQQSLDQGLQFLIQYYNGEERAKGNILERFSAQQFPDLHSELNLSSLELGDSALYFCASGSGREQYFGPGTRLTVT.

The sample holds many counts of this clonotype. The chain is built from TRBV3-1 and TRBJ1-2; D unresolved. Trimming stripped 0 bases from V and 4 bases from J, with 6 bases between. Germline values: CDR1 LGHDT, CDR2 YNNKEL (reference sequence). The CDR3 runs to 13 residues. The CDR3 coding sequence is TGTGCCAGCAGCCAAGAGTTTAGCTATGGCTACACCTTC. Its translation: CASSQEFSYGYTF.

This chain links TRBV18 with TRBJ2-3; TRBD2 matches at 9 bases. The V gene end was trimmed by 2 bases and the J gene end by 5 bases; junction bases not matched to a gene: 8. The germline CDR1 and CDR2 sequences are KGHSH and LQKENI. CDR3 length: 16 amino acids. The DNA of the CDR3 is TGTGCCAGCTCACCAGCGGCAGCGGGGGGCGGAGATACGCAGTATTTT. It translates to CASSPAAAGGGDTQYF.

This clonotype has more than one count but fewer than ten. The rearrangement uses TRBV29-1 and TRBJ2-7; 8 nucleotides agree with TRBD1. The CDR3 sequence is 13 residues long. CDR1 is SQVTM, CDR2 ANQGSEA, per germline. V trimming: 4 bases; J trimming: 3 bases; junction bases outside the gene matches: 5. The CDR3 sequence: CSVGPTGDYEQYF. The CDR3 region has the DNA TGCAGCGTTGGACCGACAGGGGACTACGAGCAGTACTTC.